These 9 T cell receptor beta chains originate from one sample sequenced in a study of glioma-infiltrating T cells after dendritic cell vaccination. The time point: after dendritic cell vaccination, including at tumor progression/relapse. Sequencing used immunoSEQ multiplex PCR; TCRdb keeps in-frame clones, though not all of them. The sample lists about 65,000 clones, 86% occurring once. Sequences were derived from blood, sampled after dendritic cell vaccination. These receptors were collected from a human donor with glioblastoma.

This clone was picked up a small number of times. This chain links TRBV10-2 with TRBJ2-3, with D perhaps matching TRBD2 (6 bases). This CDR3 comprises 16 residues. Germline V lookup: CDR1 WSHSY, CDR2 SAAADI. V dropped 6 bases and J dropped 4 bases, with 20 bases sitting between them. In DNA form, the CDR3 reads TGCGCCAGCAGGAATTTTTTAGCGGAGAGGGCAGATACGCAGTATTTT. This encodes CASRNFLAERADTQYF.

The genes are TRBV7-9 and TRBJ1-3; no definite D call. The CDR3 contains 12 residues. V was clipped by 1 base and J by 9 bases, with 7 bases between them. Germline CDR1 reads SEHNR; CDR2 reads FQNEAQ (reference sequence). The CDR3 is CASSLDHSTIYF. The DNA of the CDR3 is TGTGCCAGCAGCTTAGACCACAGCACCATATATTTT.

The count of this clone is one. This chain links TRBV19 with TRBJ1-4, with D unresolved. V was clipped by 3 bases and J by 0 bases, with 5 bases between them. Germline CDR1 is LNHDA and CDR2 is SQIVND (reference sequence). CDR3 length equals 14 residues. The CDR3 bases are TGTGCCAGTAGTATCACAGCAACTAATGAAAAACTGTTTTTT. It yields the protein CASSITATNEKLFF.

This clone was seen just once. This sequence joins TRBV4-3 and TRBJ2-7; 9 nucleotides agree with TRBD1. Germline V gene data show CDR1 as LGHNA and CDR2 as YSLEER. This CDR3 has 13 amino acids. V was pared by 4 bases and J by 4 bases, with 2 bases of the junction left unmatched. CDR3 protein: CASSRGQGYEQYF. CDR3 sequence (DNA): TGCGCCAGCAGCCGGGGACAGGGATACGAGCAGTACTTC.

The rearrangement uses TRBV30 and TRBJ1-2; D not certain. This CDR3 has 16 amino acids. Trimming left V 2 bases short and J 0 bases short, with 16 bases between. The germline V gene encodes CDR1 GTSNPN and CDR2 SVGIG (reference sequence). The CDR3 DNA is TGTGCCTGGAGTAGAGCCGGGATCCAAACTAACTATGGCTACACCTTC. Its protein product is CAWSRAGIQTNYGYTF.

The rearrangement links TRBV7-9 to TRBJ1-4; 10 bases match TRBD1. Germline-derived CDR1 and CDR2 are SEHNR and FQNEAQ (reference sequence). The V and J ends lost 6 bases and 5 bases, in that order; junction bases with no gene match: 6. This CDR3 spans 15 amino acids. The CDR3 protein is CASRQPGQGNEKLFF. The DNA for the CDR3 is TGTGCCAGCAGACAACCGGGACAGGGGAATGAAAAACTGTTTTTT. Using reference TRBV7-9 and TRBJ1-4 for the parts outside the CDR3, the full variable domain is DTGVSQNPRHKITKRGQNVTFRCDPISEHNRLYWYRQTLGQGPEFLTYFQNEAQLEKSRLLSDRFSAERPKGSFSTLEIQRTEQGDSAMYLCASRQPGQGNEKLFFGSGTQLSVL.

Here the CDR3 DNA reads TGTGCCAGCAGCTTAGCGGGACAGGGAGTTCCTGAAGCTTTCTTT. The encoded protein is CASSLAGQGVPEAFF. The chain has TRBV7-8 and TRBJ1-1; 9 nucleotides line up with TRBD1. V was pared by 0 bases and J by 6 bases, with 5 bases of the junction left unmatched. The CDR3 runs to 15 residues. CDR1 and CDR2 (germline): SGHVS, FQNEAQ.

CDR3 amino acids: CASSLGQMNTEAFF. The DNA for the CDR3 is TGTGCCAGCAGCTTGGGGCAGATGAACACTGAAGCTTTCTTT. The chain combines TRBV5-8 with TRBJ1-1; D is undetermined. V lost 0 bases to trimming and J lost 0 bases, with 6 bases between them. Germline V lookup: CDR1 SGHTS, CDR2 YDEGEE. This CDR3 is built from 14 residues.

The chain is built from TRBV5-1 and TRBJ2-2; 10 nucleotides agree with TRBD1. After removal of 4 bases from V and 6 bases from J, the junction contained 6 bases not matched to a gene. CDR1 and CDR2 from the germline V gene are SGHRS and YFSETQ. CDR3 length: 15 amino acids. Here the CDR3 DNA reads TGCGCCAGCAGCCCCCGGGACAGGGGAGCCGGGGAGCTGTTTTTT. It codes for CASSPRDRGAGELFF. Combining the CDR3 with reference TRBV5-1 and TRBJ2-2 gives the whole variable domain KAGVTQTPRYLIKTRGQQVTLSCSPISGHRSVSWYQQTPGQGLQFLFEYFSETQRNKGNFPGRFSGRQFSNSRSEMNVSTLELGDSALYLCASSPRDRGAGELFFGEGSRLTVL.